These 10 T cell receptor beta chains were sequenced from one sample in a study of regulatory T cells in long-lasting Graves disease. Assembly of TCR beta libraries relied on iRepertoire HTBI primers together with Arm-PCR of CDR3 regions. TCRdb redid the calling of the multiplex PCR reads with MiXCR, one entry per CDR3 protein. The sample contains just over 600,000 distinct CDR3 sequences, approximately 15% of which appear only once. Time point denoted: newly diagnosed GD, antithyroid drugs for less than 3 months. RNA extracted from PBMCs served as the sequencing template. This sample was shared with a second study, whose subject was T cells in Graves' hyperthyroidism and ophthalmopathy.

The sequenced sample was peripheral blood mononuclear cells (PBMCs), obtained at new diagnosis, from a patient treated with antithyroid drugs. These receptors were collected from a woman in her twenties or thirties with Graves disease.

The gene calls are TRBV20-1 and TRBJ2-7; D is possibly TRBD1 (5 bases). Germline V gene sequence: CDR1 DFQATT, CDR2 SNEGSKA (reference sequence). The CDR3 is 14 residues long. V shed 1 base and J shed 4 bases, with 14 bases lying between them. This CDR3 reads CSARATGGTYEQYF. CDR3 DNA sequence: TGCAGTGCTAGAGCCACAGGCGGAACATACGAGCAGTACTTC.

This clonotype was observed many times. The V call is TRBV27, the J call TRBJ2-7; 9 bases line up with TRBD2. This CDR3 has 15 amino acids. With V trimmed by 5 bases and J by 6 bases, 11 bases remained unmatched. Germline V gene sequence: CDR1 MNHEY, CDR2 SMNVEV (reference sequence). The chain's CDR3 is CASSPLAGSIGEQYF. The CDR3, as DNA: TGTGCCAGCAGTCCCCTAGCGGGATCTATAGGCGAGCAGTACTTC.

This CDR3 is CASSRLGTGEQPQHF. CDR3 in DNA: TGTGCCAGCAGCCGATTAGGGACAGGGGAACAGCCCCAGCATTTT. This chain connects TRBV7-2 to TRBJ1-5, with 10 bases aligning to TRBD1. The CDR3 is 15 amino acids. V shed 5 bases, J shed 7 bases, and the junction held 8 bases outside the gene matches. The germline CDR1 and CDR2 sequences are SGHTA and FQGNSA.

This clonotype was found a few times. The chain couples TRBV20-1 to TRBJ1-5, with 10 bases identical to TRBD1. The CDR3 is made up of 15 amino acids. Trimming at V came to 5 bases and at J to 7 bases, leaving 11 bases not matched to a gene. Germline CDR1 is DFQATT and CDR2 is SNEGSKA (reference sequence). DNA for the CDR3: TGCAGTGCTTCTGTCCCGGGACAGGGGAACCAGCCCCAGCATTTT. This translates into CSASVPGQGNQPQHF.

This clonotype has a count of ten or more. CDR3 coding DNA: TGTGCCAGTAGTATGGACAACGGGCTTGTCACCGGGGAGCTGTTTTTT. It codes for CASSMDNGLVTGELFF. The V gene is TRBV19, the J gene TRBJ2-2; a possible D gene is TRBD1 (5 bases). Per the germline V gene, CDR1 is LNHDA and CDR2 is SQIVND (reference sequence). The CDR3 covers 16 residues. Trimming cost V 3 bases and J 4 bases, with 15 bases left between them.

This clonotype has a count of ten or more. This chain links TRBV29-1 with TRBJ1-2, with D possibly being TRBD1 (5 bases). Trimming left V 4 bases short and J 7 bases short, with 13 bases between. The CDR3 totals 12 residues. Germline V gene lookup returns CDR1 SQVTM and CDR2 ANQGSEA. CDR3 DNA: TGCAGCGTTGGACTGTTGACAGCTGGCTACACCTTC. Encoded protein: CSVGLLTAGYTF.

The table lists this clonotype with a few counts. This sequence joins TRBV3-1 and TRBJ1-4; possibly TRBD1 for D (5 bases). The germline V gene has CDR1 LGHDT and CDR2 YNNKEL (reference sequence). CDR3 length: 15 amino acids. The ends were cut back, 4 bases at V and 2 bases at J, with 11 bases in the middle. The CDR3 sequence: CASSRTRDTNEKLFF. DNA of the CDR3: TGTGCCAGCAGCCGGACCAGGGATACTAATGAAAAACTGTTTTTT.

This clonotype showed up many times. The chain uses TRBV5-1 and TRBJ2-1; D not resolved. This CDR3 region has 14 residues. Between the trimmed V and J ends, which lost 1 base and 3 bases, there was a span of 8 bases. The V gene's germline CDR1 is SGHRS and CDR2 YFSETQ. The CDR3, as DNA: TGCGCCAGCAGCTTGAGGGAAAGCTACAATGAGCAGTTCTTC. Amino acids: CASSLRESYNEQFF.

This clonotype was seen ten or more times. The chain uses TRBV29-1 and TRBJ2-3, with 11 nucleotides matching TRBD2. CDR1 is SQVTM and CDR2 is ANQGSEA in the germline V gene. The CDR3 contains 15 residues. V was clipped by 4 bases and J by 2 bases; unmatched bases: 5. CDR3 in amino acids: CSVAGTSGYTDTQYF. The CDR3 DNA reads as TGCAGCGTTGCCGGGACTAGCGGTTACACAGATACGCAGTATTTT.

The chain uses TRBV10-3 and TRBJ2-1; D gene uncertain. The CDR3 consists of 13 residues. V gave up 10 bases and J gave up 9 bases, with 19 bases separating them. From germline, CDR1 is ENHRY and CDR2 SYGVKD. The CDR3, as DNA: TGTGCCACAAAAGGGTCTCTAGTCCCTGAGCAGTTCTTC. Its protein is CATKGSLVPEQFF.